The entry below describes one T cell receptor (beta chain). CDR3 length equals 13 residues. Trimming took off 8 bases at V and 3 bases at J, with 13 bases between the two ends. This sample was included in a study of blood T cell repertoires in COVID-19. About the research overall: Donors in the United States, Italy and Spain gave samples during acute or convalescent COVID-19.

Which cohort a participant joined came from the clinical history participants gave. Sequenced by immunoSEQ multiplex PCR; TCRdb stores in-frame clones only, minus some. Of hundreds of thousands of clones in the sample, approximately 86% were seen once. The receptor's source is a woman aged 40 to 50 with acute COVID-19. The rearrangement links TRBV12-3 or TRBV12-4 to TRBJ1-2; D perhaps matches TRBD1 (5 bases). Sequencing input: PBMCs or T cells enriched from blood (not recorded which). The DNA for the CDR3 is TGTGCCAGCCCTTTCCAACAGGACTATGGCTACACCTTC. The encoded protein is CASPFQQDYGYTF.